This TCR beta chain derives from a study of T-cell memory formation after mild COVID-19. CDR1 is SGHNT, CDR2 YYREEE, per germline (reference sequence). V shed 9 bases and J shed 1 base, with 7 bases lying between them. The CDR3 consists of 11 residues. This clonotype has a handful of counts. 5'RACE, which relied on constant-segment primers, yielded TCR alpha and TCR beta cDNA libraries carrying sample barcodes and UMIs. Via MiXCR, TCRdb re-called the 5' RACE reads, giving one row per CDR3 protein. The sample consists of about 430,000 distinct CDR3 sequences, around 24% of them appearing once. The source material was PBMCs or a T cell subset sorted from them (not recorded which). This sequence originates from an adult woman who had mild COVID-19 (a few samples of this study predate the infection). Cell type and time point are not known. The chain combines TRBV5-4 with TRBJ2-5, with D unclear. CDR3 DNA: TGTGCCACCGTCGCCCAAGAGACCCAGTACTTC. Its protein product is CATVAQETQYF. The full variable domain, its missing parts supplied by reference TRBV5-4 and TRBJ2-5, is ETGVTQSPTHLIKTRGQQVTLRCSSQSGHNTVSWYQQALGQGPQFIFQYYREEENGRGNFPPRFSGLQFPNYSSELNVNALELDDSALYLCATVAQETQYFGPGTRLLVL.